This TCR beta chain was identified in a study of blood T cell repertoires in COVID-19 (dated by TCRdb to about 2020). For the study in its entirety: Samples from collaborators originated in the United States, Italy and Spain and spanned both the acute and convalescent phases of COVID-19. Deeply sampled blood TCRbeta repertoires from subjects exposed to, actively infected with, or recovered from COVID-19 were included in the dataset. Sample metadata almost always included a de-identified subject ID, COVID-19 status, age in years and sex. HLA class I and class II types, where available, came from metadata supplied by the sample provider rather than from assay-based typing. Samples came from the ongoing ImmuneRACE study (first 160 participants) plus 1,254 subjects from 6 global collaborators. A freely available public database, intended as a resource for researchers studying the immune response to SARS-CoV-2, is where the repertoires were released. The prospective study material was composed of cDNA or gDNA derived from T cells, B-cell-depleted T cells, or PBMCs.

The research as a whole found: Clinical and demographic metadata were provided uncurated, with the amount varying by source and participant.

Its CDR3 holds 14 amino acids, cysteine through phenylalanine. Solely the CDR3 DNA is kept, with 42 bases framed from the first base. Here V drops 5 bases and J drops 5 bases, and the junction holds 8 bases not matched to any gene. The germline V gene (reference sequence) supplies CDR1 SEHNR and CDR2 FQNEAQ. The immunoSEQ Assay, a bias-controlled multiplex PCR, was used to amplify TCRbeta CDR3 regions from genomic DNA. The paper's processing steps were these. The number of nucleated cells in each sample was estimated from the amplification of reference gene primers within the assay. To quantify the absolute abundance of each unique TCRbeta CDR3 rearrangement, sequence reads were collapsed and filtered. For each sample, productive Simpson clonality was calculated as the square root of Simpson's diversity index over productive rearrangements. The table comes from immuneACCESS by way of TCRdb, which keeps in-frame sequences with V and J called. Part of the clones is missing from these tables; in studies checked, under half for an unresolved V gene and the rest for unknown reasons. That table is the source of V, J and clone size, and D and trimming were worked out from the DNA. The sample profile shows 220,000 or so clones; less than 90% of them were found once. The ten largest clones add up to 5.5% to 7.5% of the sample.

With regard to this clone: Its binding antigen is unknown. Base qualities are not at hand, and no much larger clone is one base apart.

Participants in the prospective study were enrolled through a virtual design, were aged 18 to 89 years, and lived in roughly 24 United States geographic areas. In the prospective study, cohorts were assigned on the basis of participant-reported clinical history obtained from a screening survey and a study questionnaire. Recovered participants in ImmuneRACE Cohort 3 were defined by two consecutive negative NP/OP PCR tests, clearance by a healthcare professional, or resolution of symptoms. Each participant in the prospective study had whole blood, serum and a nasopharyngeal or oropharyngeal swab collected by mobile phlebotomists. Prospective study participants could optionally give additional blood draws and questionnaires over an approximately two-month period. Before DNA extraction, prospective study blood samples were shipped either frozen or at room temperature.

The clonotype was recovered from a woman in her thirties or forties who had recovered from COVID-19. The sample comprised PBMCs or T cells enriched from blood (not recorded which). The receptor chain draws on TRBV7-9 and TRBJ1-2, and TRBD1 aligns with 7 junction nucleotides. The CDR3 has the sequence CASSGAGTEYGYTF. The nucleotide sequence reads as follows: TGTGCCAGCAGCGGAGCCGGGACAGAATATGGCTACACCTTC.